The clone carrying this TCR beta chain has more than one count but fewer than ten. This record belongs to a study of technical replicates of blood from a few donors. Measured with immunoSEQ multiplex PCR; TCRdb has only the in-frame clones, and not every one. This table has 79,000 or so clones, approximately 93% appearing once. V was clipped by 6 bases and J by 1 base, with 9 bases between them. The CDR3 has 13 amino acids. Germline V gene sequence: CDR1 MNHNY, CDR2 SVGAGI (reference sequence). The sample comprised T cells isolated from PBMCs. The V and J genes are TRBV6-6 and TRBJ1-2, with D perhaps TRBD1 (6 bases). The TCR was taken from a human donor in good health. CDR3 region: CASRLDSNYGYTF. For the CDR3, the DNA is TGTGCCAGCAGACTGGACAGTAACTATGGCTACACCTTC.